The entry below describes one TCR beta chain. Its antigen is not known. The record originates from a study of T cell clones after liver transplantation. Sequenced by immunoSEQ multiplex PCR; TCRdb stores in-frame clones only, minus some. The repertoire holds about 120,000 clones, with 90% as singletons. V gave up 10 bases and J gave up 0 bases, with 24 bases separating them. Germline lookup yields CDR1 SNHLY and CDR2 FYNNEI. This CDR3 spans 17 amino acids. General study findings and limits: Conclusions were preliminary, with small, heterogeneous patient groups.

The V call is TRBV2, the J call TRBJ2-5; tentatively, D is TRBD2 (7 bases). This sample comprised CD4+ T cells from blood, obtained 12 months after liver transplant. The TCR was taken from a human patient who received a liver transplant. A subset of T cells may come from the graft donor. The DNA of the CDR3 is TGTGCCATACAGGGAATGGCCCCACGGGGGGACCAAGAGACCCAGTACTTC. This translates into CAIQGMAPRGDQETQYF.